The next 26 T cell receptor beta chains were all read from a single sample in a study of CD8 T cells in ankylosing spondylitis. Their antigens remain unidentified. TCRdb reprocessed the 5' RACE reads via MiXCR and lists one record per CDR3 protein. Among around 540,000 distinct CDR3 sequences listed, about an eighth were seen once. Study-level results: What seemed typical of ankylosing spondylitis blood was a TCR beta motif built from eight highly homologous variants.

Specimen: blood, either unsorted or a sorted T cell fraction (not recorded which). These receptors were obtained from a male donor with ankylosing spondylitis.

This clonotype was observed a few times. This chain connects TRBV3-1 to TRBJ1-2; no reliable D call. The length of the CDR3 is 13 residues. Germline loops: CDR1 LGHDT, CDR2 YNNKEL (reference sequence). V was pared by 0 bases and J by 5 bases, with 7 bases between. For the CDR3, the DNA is TGTGCCAGCAGCCAAGAAACTCTGTATGGCTACACCTTC. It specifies CASSQETLYGYTF.

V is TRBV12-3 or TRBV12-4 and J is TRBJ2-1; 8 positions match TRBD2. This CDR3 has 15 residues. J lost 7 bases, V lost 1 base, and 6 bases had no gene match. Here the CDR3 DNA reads TGTGCCAGCAGTTTAGGTAGCGGGGATAGGAATGAGCAGTTCTTC. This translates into CASSLGSGDRNEQFF.

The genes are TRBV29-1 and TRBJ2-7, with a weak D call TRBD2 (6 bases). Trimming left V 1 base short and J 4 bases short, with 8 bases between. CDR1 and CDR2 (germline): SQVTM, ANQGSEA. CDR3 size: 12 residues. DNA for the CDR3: TGCAGCGTTGAAGTTGGAGGGTACGAGCAGTACTTC. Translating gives CSVEVGGYEQYF.

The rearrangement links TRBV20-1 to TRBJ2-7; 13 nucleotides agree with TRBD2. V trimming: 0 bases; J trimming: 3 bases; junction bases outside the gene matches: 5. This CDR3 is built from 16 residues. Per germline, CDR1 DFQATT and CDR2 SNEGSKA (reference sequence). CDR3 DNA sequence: TGCAGTGCTAGAGATACTAGCGGGAGGGCCCTCTACGAGCAGTACTTC. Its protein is CSARDTSGRALYEQYF.

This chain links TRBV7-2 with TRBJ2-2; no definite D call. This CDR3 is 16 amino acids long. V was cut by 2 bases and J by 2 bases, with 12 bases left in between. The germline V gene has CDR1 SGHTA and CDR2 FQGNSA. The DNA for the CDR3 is TGTGCCAGCAGCTTAAGAAAGATACTTAACACCGGGGAGCTGTTTTTT. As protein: CASSLRKILNTGELFF. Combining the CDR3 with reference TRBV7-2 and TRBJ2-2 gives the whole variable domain GAGVSQSPSNKVTEKGKDVELRCDPISGHTALYWYRQSLGQGLEFLIYFQGNSAPDKSGLPSDRFSAERTGGSVSTLTIQRTQQEDSAVYLCASSLRKILNTGELFFGEGSRLTVL.

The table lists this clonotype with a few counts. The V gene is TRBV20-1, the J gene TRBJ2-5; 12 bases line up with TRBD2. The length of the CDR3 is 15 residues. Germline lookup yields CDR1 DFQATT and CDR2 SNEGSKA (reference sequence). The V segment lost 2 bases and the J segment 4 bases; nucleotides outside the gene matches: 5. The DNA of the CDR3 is TGCAGTGCTAGAAACCTAGCGGGAGGGACAGAGACCCAGTACTTC. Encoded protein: CSARNLAGGTETQYF.

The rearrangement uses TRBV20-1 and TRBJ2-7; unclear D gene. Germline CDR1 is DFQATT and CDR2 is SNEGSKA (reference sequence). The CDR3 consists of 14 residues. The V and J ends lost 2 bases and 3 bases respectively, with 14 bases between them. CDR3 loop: CSARSPLPGYEQYF. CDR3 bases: TGCAGTGCTAGATCCCCATTACCGGGCTACGAGCAGTACTTC.

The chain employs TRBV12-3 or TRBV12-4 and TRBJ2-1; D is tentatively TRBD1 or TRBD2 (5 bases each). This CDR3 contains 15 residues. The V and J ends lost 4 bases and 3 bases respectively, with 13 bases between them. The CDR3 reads CASSSGTLIYNEQFF. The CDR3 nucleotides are TGTGCCAGCAGTTCCGGGACCCTAATCTACAATGAGCAGTTCTTC.

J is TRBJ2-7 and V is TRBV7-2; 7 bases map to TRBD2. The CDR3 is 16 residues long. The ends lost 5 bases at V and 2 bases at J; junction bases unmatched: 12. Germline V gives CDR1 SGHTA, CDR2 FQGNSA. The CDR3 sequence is CASSHGASGSTYEQYF. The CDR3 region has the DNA TGTGCCAGCAGCCACGGGGCTAGCGGAAGTACCTACGAGCAGTACTTC.

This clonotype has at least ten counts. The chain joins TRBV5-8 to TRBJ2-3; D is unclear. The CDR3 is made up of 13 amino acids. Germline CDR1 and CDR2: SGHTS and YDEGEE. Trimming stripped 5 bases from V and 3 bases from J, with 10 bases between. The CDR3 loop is CASRLTGTDTQYF. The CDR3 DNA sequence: TGTGCCAGCAGGCTCACTGGAACAGATACGCAGTATTTT.

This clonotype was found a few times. CDR3 protein: CASSWTSGRAYEQYV. CDR3 DNA: TGTGCCAGCAGTTGGACTAGCGGGAGAGCCTACGAGCAGTACGTC. This rearrangement joins TRBV2 to TRBJ2-7; 13 nucleotides align to TRBD2. V lost 5 bases, J lost 2 bases, and 3 bases stayed unmatched. Germline V CDR1 and CDR2: SNHLY, FYNNEI. This CDR3 has 15 amino acids.

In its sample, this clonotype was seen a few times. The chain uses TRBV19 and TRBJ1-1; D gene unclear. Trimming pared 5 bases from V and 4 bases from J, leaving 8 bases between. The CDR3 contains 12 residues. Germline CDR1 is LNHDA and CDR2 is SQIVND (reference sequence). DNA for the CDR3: TGTGCCAGTAGTTTGAGACGCACTGAAGCTTTCTTT. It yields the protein CASSLRRTEAFF.

CDR3 DNA: TGTGCCAGCAGCCCTGACTCGATCCCTGGAAACACCATATATTTT. Translation gives CASSPDSIPGNTIYF. The chain couples TRBV7-2 to TRBJ1-3; D not certain. The CDR3 spans 15 residues. Per germline, CDR1 SGHTA and CDR2 FQGNSA. Trimming left V 5 bases short and J 2 bases short, with 13 bases between.

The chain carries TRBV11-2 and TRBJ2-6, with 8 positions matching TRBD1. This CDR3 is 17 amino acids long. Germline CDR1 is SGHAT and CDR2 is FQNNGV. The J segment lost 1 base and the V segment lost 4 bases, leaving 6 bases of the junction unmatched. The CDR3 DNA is TGTGCCAGCAGCTCCGGACAGGGTATGTCTGGGGCCAACGTCCTGACTTTC. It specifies CASSSGQGMSGANVLTF.

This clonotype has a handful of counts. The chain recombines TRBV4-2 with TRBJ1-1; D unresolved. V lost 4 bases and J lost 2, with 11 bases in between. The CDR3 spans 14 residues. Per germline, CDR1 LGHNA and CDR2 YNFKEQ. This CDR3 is CASSRLEPNTEAFF. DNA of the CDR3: TGTGCCAGCAGCCGACTTGAGCCTAACACTGAAGCTTTCTTT.

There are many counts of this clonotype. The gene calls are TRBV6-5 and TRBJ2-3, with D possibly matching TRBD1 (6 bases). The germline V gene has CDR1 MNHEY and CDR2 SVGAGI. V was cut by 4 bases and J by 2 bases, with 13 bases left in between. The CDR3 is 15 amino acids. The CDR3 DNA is TGTGCCAGCAGTTCGGACAGCCCTGTCACAGATACGCAGTATTTT. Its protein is CASSSDSPVTDTQYF.

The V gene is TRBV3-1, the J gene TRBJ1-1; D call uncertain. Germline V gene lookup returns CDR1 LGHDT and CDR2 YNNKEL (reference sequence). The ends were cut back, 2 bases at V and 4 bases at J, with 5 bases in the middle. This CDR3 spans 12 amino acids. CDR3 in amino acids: CASSQKGTEAFF. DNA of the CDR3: TGTGCCAGCAGCCAAAAGGGCACTGAAGCTTTCTTT.

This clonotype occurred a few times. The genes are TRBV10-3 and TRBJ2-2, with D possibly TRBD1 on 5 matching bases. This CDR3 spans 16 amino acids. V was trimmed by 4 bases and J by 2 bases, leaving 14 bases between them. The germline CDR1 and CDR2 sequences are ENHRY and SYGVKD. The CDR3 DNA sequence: TGTGCCATCAGTGGCCAAAAGCAGGGAAACACCGGGGAGCTGTTTTTT. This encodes CAISGQKQGNTGELFF.

The DNA of the CDR3 is TGTGCCAGCAGGCCAAGAGGTGCAGGAGCGGGGGGGGCAGATACGCAGTATTTT. Encoded protein: CASRPRGAGAGGADTQYF. The chain combines TRBV4-2 with TRBJ2-3; TRBD2 matches 10 bases. Germline V CDR1 and CDR2: LGHNA, YNFKEQ. Germline trimming cut 6 bases from V and 4 bases from J; bases unmatched to any gene: 16. The CDR3 runs to 18 residues.

The CDR3, as DNA: TGCAGTGCTAGTTTGGGGCGAGGAAATCAGCCCCAGCATTTT. It translates to CSASLGRGNQPQHF. The rearrangement uses TRBV20-1 and TRBJ1-5; D is perhaps TRBD1 (5 bases). The V gene lost 3 bases and the J gene lost 4 bases, with 13 bases spanning the gap. Germline lookup yields CDR1 DFQATT and CDR2 SNEGSKA (reference sequence). The CDR3 extends over 14 amino acids.

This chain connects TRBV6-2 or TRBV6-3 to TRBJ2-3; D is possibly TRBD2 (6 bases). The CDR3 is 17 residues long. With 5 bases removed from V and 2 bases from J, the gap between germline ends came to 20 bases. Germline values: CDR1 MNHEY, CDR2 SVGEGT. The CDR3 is CASSPIPGTPNTDTQYF. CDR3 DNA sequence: TGTGCCAGCAGTCCGATTCCCGGGACTCCTAACACAGATACGCAGTATTTT.

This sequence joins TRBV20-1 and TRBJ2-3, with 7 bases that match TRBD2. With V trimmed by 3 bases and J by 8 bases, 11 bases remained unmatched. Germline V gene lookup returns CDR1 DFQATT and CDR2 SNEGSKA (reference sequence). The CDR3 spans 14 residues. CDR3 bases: TGCAGTGCTAGCCCCGGGGGGACGAAGGGTACGCAGTATTTT. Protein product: CSASPGGTKGTQYF.

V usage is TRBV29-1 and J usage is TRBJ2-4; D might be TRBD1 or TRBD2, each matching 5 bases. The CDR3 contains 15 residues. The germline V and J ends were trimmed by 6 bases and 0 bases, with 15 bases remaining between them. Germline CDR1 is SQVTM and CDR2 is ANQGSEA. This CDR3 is CSVQTGTIAKNIQYF. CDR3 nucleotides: TGCAGCGTACAAACCGGGACGATAGCCAAAAACATTCAGTACTTC.

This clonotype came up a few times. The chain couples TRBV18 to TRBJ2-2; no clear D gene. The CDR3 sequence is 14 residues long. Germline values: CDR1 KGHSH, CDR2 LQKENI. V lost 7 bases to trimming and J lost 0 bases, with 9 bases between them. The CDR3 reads CASFLQTNTGELFF. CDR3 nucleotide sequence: TGTGCCAGCTTTCTCCAGACGAACACCGGGGAGCTGTTTTTT.

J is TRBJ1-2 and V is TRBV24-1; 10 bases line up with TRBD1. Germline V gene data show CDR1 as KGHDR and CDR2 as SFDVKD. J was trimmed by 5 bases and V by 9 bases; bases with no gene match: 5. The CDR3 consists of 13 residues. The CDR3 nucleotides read TGTGCCACCGGACAGGGGGAAAGGTATGGCTACACCTTC. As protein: CATGQGERYGYTF.

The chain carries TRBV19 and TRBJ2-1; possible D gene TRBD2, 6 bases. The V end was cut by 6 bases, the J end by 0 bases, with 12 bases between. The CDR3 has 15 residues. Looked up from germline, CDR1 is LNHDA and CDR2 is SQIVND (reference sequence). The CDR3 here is CASRPDGSSYNEQFF. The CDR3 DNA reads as TGTGCCAGTAGGCCGGACGGGAGCTCCTACAATGAGCAGTTCTTC.